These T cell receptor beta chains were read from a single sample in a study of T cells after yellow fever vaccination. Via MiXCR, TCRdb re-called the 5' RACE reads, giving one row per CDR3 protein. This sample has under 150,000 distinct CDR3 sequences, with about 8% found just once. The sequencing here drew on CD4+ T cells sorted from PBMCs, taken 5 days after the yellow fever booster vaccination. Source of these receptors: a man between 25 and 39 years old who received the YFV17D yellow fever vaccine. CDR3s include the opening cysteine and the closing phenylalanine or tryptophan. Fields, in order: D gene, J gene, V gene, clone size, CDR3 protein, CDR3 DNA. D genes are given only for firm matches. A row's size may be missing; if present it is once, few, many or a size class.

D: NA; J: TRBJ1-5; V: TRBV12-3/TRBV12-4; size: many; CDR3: CASSEQGNQPQHF; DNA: TGTGCCAGCAGCGAGCAGGGAAATCAGCCCCAGCATTTT
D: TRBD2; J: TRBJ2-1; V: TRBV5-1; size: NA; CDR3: CASSLAGGGSNEQFF; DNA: TGCGCCAGCAGCTTGGCCGGGGGGGGATCCAATGAGCAGTTCTTC
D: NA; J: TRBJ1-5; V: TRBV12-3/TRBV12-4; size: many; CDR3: CASSLTTFGNQPQHF; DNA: TGTGCCAGCAGTTTAACCACATTTGGCAATCAGCCCCAGCATTTT
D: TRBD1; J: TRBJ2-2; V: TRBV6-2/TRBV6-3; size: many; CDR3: CASRPGGNTGELFF; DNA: TGTGCCAGCCGCCCAGGGGGGAACACCGGGGAGCTGTTTTTT
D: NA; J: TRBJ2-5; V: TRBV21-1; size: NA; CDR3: CASKRFSGGPPYQETQYF; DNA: TGTGCCAGCAAACGATTTAGCGGGGGCCCCCCCTACCAAGAGACCCAGTACTTC
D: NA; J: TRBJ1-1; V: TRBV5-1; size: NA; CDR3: CASRLEGGTEAFF; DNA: TGCGCCAGCAGACTAGAAGGCGGAACTGAAGCTTTCTTT
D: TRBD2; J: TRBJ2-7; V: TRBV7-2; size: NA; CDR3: CASSLGGRVGEQYF; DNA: TGTGCCAGCAGCTTGGGCGGGAGAGTTGGCGAGCAGTACTTC
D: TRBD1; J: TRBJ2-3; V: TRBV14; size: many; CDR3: CASSPDRSTDTQYF; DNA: TGTGCCAGCAGCCCGGACAGGAGCACAGATACGCAGTATTTT
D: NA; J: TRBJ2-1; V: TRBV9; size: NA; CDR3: CASSVAAEQFF; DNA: TGTGCCAGCAGCGTAGCGGCCGAGCAGTTCTTC
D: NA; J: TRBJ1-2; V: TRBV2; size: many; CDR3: CASTRGSNYGYTF; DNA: TGTGCCAGCACCAGGGGTTCTAACTATGGCTACACCTTC
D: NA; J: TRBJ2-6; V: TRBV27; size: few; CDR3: CASSWGDHTSSGANVLTF; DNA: TGTGCCAGCAGTTGGGGGGATCATACAAGCTCTGGGGCCAACGTCCTGACTTTC
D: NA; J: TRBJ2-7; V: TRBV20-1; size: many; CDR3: CSASKGEGQYF; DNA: TGCAGTGCTAGCAAGGGAGAGGGGCAGTACTTC
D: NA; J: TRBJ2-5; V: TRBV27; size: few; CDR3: CASSFNRRTQETQYF; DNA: TGTGCCAGCAGTTTCAACCGGAGGACCCAAGAGACCCAGTACTTC
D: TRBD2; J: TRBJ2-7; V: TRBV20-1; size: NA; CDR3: CCARDLREAGGPSYEQYF; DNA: TGCTGTGCTAGAGACCTCCGGGAGGCGGGAGGGCCGTCCTACGAGCAGTACTTC
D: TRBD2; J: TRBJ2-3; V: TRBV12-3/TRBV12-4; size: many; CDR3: CASIQAGESDTQYF; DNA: TGTGCCAGCATCCAAGCGGGAGAATCAGATACGCAGTATTTT
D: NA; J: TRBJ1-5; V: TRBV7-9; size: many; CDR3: CASSLVGQPQHF; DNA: TGTGCCAGCAGCTTAGTGGGGCAGCCCCAGCATTTT
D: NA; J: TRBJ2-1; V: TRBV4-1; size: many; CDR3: CASSQSWVNYNEQFF; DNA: TGCGCCAGCAGCCAATCATGGGTGAACTACAATGAGCAGTTCTTC
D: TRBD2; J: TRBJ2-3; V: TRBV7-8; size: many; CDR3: CASSPWTSGSTDTQYF; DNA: TGTGCCAGCAGCCCCTGGACTAGCGGGAGTACAGATACGCAGTATTTT
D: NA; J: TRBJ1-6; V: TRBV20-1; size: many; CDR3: CSAGPQNSPLHF; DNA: TGCAGTGCAGGGCCCCAAAATTCACCCCTCCACTTT
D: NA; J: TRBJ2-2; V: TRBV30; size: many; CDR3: CAWKQPTANTGELFF; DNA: TGTGCCTGGAAACAGCCTACCGCGAACACCGGGGAGCTGTTTTTT
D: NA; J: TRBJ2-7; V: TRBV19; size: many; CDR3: CASSSLVGGVEQYF; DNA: TGTGCCAGTAGTTCACTAGTTGGGGGAGTGGAGCAGTACTTC
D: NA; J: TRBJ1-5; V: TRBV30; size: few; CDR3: CAGPGQGKREINQPQHF; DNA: TGTGCCGGCCCGGGCCAGGGTAAAAGGGAGATCAATCAGCCCCAGCATTTT
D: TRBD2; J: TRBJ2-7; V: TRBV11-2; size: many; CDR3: CASSSRTSGSWYEQYF; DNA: TGTGCCAGCAGCTCGAGGACTAGCGGGAGTTGGTACGAGCAGTACTTC
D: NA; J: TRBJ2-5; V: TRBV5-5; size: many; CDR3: CASSGEQGWGQETQYF; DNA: TGTGCCAGCAGCGGTGAACAGGGATGGGGACAAGAGACCCAGTACTTC
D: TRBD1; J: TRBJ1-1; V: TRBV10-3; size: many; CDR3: CAISLDRGLTEAFF; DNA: TGTGCCATCAGTTTAGACAGGGGGCTTACTGAAGCTTTCTTT
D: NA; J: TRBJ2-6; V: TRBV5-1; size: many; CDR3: CASSPTGSSGANVLTF; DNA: TGCGCCAGCAGCCCTACAGGGAGCTCTGGGGCCAACGTCCTGACTTTC
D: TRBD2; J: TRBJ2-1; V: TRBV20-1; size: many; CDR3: CSADRAGTSGSDEQFF; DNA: TGCAGTGCTGATCGAGCCGGGACTAGCGGGAGCGATGAGCAGTTCTTC
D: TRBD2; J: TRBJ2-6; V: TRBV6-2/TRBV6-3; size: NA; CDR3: CASRTGGSGANVLTF; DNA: TGTGCCAGCAGAACGGGGGGCTCTGGGGCCAACGTCCTGACTTTC
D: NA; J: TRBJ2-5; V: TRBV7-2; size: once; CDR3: CASSLPMGYQETQYF; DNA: TGTGCCAGCAGCCTCCCAATGGGGTACCAAGAGACCCAGTACTTC
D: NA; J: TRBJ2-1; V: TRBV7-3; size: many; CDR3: CASSPSPGNYEQFF; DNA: TGTGCCAGCAGCCCCTCCCCGGGGAACTATGAGCAGTTCTTC
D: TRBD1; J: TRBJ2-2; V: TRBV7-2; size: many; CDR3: CASSLQGAPTGELFF; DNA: TGTGCCAGCAGTCTACAGGGGGCGCCCACCGGGGAGCTGTTTTTT
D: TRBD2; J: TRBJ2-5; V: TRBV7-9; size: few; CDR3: CASSLSGGREGTQYF; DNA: TGTGCCAGCAGCTTAAGCGGGGGCAGGGAAGGGACCCAGTACTTC
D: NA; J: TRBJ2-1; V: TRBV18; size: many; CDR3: CASSPGGAGNEQFF; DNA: TGTGCCAGCTCACCAGGGGGGGCTGGCAATGAGCAGTTCTTC
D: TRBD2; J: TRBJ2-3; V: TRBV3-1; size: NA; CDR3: CAISLFRLAGGEADTQYF; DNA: TGTGCCATCAGCCTCTTCCGACTAGCGGGAGGTGAAGCAGATACGCAGTATTTT
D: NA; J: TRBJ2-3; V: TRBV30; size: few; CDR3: CAWSKKGTDTQYF; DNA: TGTGCCTGGAGCAAGAAAGGGACAGATACGCAGTATTTT
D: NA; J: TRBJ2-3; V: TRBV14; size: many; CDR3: CASGGQRPEQYF; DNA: TGTGCCAGCGGAGGACAGCGCCCGGAGCAGTATTTT
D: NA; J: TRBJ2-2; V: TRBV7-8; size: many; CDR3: CASSLTGVANTGELFF; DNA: TGTGCCAGCAGCCTAACCGGGGTGGCGAACACCGGGGAGCTGTTTTTT
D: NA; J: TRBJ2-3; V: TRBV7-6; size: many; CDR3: CASSLAQADTQYF; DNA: TGTGCCAGCAGCTTAGCGCAGGCAGATACGCAGTATTTT
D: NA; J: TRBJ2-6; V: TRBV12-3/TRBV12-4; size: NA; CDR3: CASSSFIVPPGWANVLTF; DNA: TGTGCCAGCAGTTCGTTTATAGTCCCCCCGGGGTGGGCCAACGTCCTGACTTTC
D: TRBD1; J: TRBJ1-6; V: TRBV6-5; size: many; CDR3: CASSYDRAWNSPLHF; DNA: TGTGCCAGCAGTTACGACAGGGCGTGGAATTCACCCCTCCACTTT
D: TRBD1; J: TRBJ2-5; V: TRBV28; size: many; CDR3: CASSLNTGVGETQYF; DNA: TGTGCCAGCAGTCTAAATACAGGGGTTGGAGAGACCCAGTACTTC
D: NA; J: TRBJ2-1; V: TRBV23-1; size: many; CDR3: CASSQSGGVNEQFF; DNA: TGCGCCAGCAGTCAATCGGGAGGAGTCAATGAGCAGTTCTTC
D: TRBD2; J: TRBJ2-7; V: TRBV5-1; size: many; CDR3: CASSLQRDPYEQYF; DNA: TGCGCCAGCAGCTTGCAGCGGGACCCCTACGAGCAGTACTTC
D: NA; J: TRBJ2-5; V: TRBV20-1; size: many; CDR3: CSARVGSDQETQYF; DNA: TGCAGTGCTAGAGTCGGGTCAGATCAAGAGACCCAGTACTTC
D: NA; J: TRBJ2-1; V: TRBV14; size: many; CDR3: CASSQGSAARQFF; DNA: TGTGCCAGCAGCCAAGGGTCCGCCGCTCGGCAGTTCTTC